The present T cell receptor (beta chain) was sequenced within a study of yellow fever vaccine responses in identical twins (dated by TCRdb to 2016 to 2019). As for the study more broadly: The study precisely tracked vaccine-responding T cell clones in identical twins. Findings and caveats that apply to the study as a whole: The authors reported that the T cell response to vaccination in identical twins appeared partly convergent and partly personalized.

Libraries came from RT-PCR. The sequencer listed for this sample is Illumina HiSeq 2500. Starting from the raw public reads, TCRdb applied fastp trimming at Q25, assembled clones with MiXCR and retained in-frame beta chains. Each entry is one CDR3 protein sequence, shown with its most common DNA and genes. A total of hundreds of distinct CDR3 sequences appear in this sample, 80% to 90% of them only once. The ten largest clonotypes hold 6.4% of the sample. With regard to this clonotype: The antigen this receptor binds is unknown. One base away there is no much larger clone; base qualities are not given.

Inclusive of the bounding cysteine and phenylalanine, the CDR3 is 15 residues long. Only the CDR3 DNA is retained, 45 bases long and in frame from the first base. CDR1 and CDR2 are read off the germline V gene as MDHEN and SYDVKM. Deletion took 7 bases off V and 7 bases off J, with a span of 20 bases between the germline ends. The source is a female donor who received the yellow fever vaccine. The source material was T cells from blood (PBMCs), unsorted or a sorted subset (not recorded which), sampled before or after yellow fever vaccination (not recorded which). The rearranged segments are TRBV28 and TRBJ2-1, with no D gene named confidently. The CDR3 loop reads CASTPTLSLFNEQFF. The DNA is as follows: TGTGCCAGCACTCCGACCCTATCGCTCTTTAATGAGCAGTTCTTC.